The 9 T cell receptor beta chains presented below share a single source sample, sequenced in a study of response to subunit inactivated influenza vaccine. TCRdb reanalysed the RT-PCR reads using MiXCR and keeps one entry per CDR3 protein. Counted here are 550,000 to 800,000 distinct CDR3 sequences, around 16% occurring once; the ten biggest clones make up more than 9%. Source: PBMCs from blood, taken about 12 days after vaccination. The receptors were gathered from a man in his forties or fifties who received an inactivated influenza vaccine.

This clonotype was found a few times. The CDR3 DNA follows: TGCGCCAGCAGCTTGCAAGTACAGGTGAACACCGGGGAGCTGTTTTTT. Protein sequence: CASSLQVQVNTGELFF. The gene calls are TRBV5-1 and TRBJ2-2, with D possibly TRBD1 on 5 matching bases. Germline CDR1 SGHRS, CDR2 YFSETQ. The CDR3 spans 16 residues. Deletions cut 1 base from V and 1 base from J, with 11 bases between. The full variable domain, its missing parts supplied by reference TRBV5-1 and TRBJ2-2, is KAGVTQTPRYLIKTRGQQVTLSCSPISGHRSVSWYQQTPGQGLQFLFEYFSETQRNKGNFPGRFSGRQFSNSRSEMNVSTLELGDSALYLCASSLQVQVNTGELFFGEGSRLTVL.

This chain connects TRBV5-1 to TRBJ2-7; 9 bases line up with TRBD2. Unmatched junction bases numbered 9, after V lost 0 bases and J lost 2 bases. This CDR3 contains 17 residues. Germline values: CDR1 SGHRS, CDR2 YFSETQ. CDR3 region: CASSLDPRAGGTYEQYF. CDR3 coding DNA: TGCGCCAGCAGCTTGGACCCGAGGGCGGGAGGGACCTACGAGCAGTACTTC.

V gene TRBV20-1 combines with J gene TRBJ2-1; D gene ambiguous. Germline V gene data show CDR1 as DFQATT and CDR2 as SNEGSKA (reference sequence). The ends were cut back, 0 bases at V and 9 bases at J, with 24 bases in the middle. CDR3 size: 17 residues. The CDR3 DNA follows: TGCAGTGCTAGAGATATAAAGGTAGGCCCGACGGCGGCTGAGCAGTTCTTC. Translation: CSARDIKVGPTAAEQFF.

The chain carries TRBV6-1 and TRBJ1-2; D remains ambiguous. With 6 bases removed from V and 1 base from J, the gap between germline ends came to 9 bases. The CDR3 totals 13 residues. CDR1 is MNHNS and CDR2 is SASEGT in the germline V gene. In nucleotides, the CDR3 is TGTGCCAGCAGAGAAACAGATAACTATGGCTACACCTTC. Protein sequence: CASRETDNYGYTF.

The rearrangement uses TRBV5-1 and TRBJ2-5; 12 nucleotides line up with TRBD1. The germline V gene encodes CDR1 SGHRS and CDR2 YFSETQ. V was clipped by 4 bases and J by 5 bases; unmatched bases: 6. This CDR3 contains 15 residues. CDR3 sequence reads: CASSPGTGGAETQYF. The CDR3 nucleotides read TGCGCCAGCAGCCCTGGGACAGGGGGCGCGGAGACCCAGTACTTC.

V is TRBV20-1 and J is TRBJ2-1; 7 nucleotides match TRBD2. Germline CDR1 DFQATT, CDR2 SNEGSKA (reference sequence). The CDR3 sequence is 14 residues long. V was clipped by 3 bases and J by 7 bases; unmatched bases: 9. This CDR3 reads CSASRLAFTNEQFF. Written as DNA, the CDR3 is TGCAGTGCTAGCAGACTAGCTTTTACGAATGAGCAGTTCTTC.

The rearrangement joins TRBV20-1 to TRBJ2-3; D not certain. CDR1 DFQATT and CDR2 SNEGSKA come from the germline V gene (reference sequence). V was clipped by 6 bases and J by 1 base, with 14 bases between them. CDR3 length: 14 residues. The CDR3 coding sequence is TGCAGTGCGATCACAGCGTCTGGCACAGATACGCAGTATTTT. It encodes CSAITASGTDTQYF.

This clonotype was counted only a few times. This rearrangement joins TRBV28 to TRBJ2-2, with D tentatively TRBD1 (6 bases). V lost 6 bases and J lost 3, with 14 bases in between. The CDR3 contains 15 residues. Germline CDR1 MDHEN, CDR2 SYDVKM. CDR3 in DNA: TGTGCCAGCAGGACCGGGACACTATACACCGGGGAGCTGTTTTTT. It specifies CASRTGTLYTGELFF.

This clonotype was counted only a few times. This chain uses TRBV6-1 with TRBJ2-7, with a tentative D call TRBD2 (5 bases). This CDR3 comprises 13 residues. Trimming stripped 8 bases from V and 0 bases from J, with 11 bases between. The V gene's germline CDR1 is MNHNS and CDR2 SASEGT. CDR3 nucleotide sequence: TGTGCCAGCGCCCGTGGACTCTCCTACGAGCAGTACTTC. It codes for CASARGLSYEQYF.